These 4 T cell receptor beta chains originate from one sample sequenced in a study of blood T cell repertoires in COVID-19 (dated by TCRdb to the early 2020s). Libraries were constructed by the immunoSEQ multiplex PCR assay. Held by TCRdb, this immuneACCESS table contains in-frame sequences only and omits some clones. Under half of the omission traces to an unresolved V gene where checked; the cause of the rest is unknown. In all, the sample holds 20,000 or so clones, and roughly 87% of those were seen once. About 8.6% of the sample is held by the ten biggest clonotypes. Material for sequencing was peripheral blood. These receptors originate from a human donor with active COVID-19. The donor label of this sample is uncertain.

V usage is TRBV12-5 and J usage is TRBJ2-1, with 14 bases matching TRBD2. Unmatched junction bases numbered 6, after V lost 5 bases and J lost 0 bases. CDR3 length: 18 amino acids. Germline-derived CDR1 and CDR2 are LGHNT and FRNRAP. Here the CDR3 reads CASGRGGTSGGSYNEQFF. As DNA, the CDR3 is TGTGCTAGTGGTCGTGGGGGGACTAGCGGGGGCTCCTACAATGAGCAGTTCTTC.

This clone was seen just once. This CDR3 is CASSETGGNQPQHF. The CDR3 DNA is TGTGCCAGTAGTGAGACAGGGGGCAATCAGCCCCAGCATTTT. The rearrangement joins TRBV19 to TRBJ1-5; 8 nucleotides agree with TRBD1. The CDR3 covers 14 residues. J was trimmed by 2 bases and V by 5 bases; bases with no gene match: 2. The V gene's germline CDR1 is LNHDA and CDR2 SQIVND (reference sequence).

This clone was observed once. This sequence joins TRBV5-4 and TRBJ2-1; D is possibly TRBD2 (7 bases). Trimming cost V 0 bases and J 6 bases, with 13 bases left between them. This CDR3 region has 15 residues. Germline loops: CDR1 SGHNT, CDR2 YYREEE (reference sequence). CDR3 amino acids: CASSLGGGGGNEQFF. The CDR3 DNA is TGTGCCAGCAGCTTGGGGGGCGGGGGCGGCAATGAGCAGTTCTTC.

V usage is TRBV7-2 and J usage is TRBJ1-3; possible D gene TRBD1, 6 bases. This CDR3 comprises 15 residues. The germline V and J ends were trimmed by 4 bases and 0 bases, with 10 bases remaining between them. CDR1 and CDR2 (germline): SGHTA, FQGNSA. The CDR3 sequence: CASSSGQSSGNTIYF. CDR3 DNA sequence: TGTGCCAGCAGCTCCGGACAGAGCTCTGGAAACACCATATATTTT. Based on the CDR3 plus reference TRBV7-2 and TRBJ1-3, the full variable domain is GAGVSQSPSNKVTEKGKDVELRCDPISGHTALYWYRQSLGQGLEFLIYFQGNSAPDKSGLPSDRFSAERTGGSVSTLTIQRTQQEDSAVYLCASSSGQSSGNTIYFGEGSWLTVV.